These 11 T cell receptor beta chains were sequenced from one sample in a study of blood T cell repertoires in COVID-19. Using immunoSEQ multiplex PCR, the repertoire was profiled, and TCRdb retains in-frame clones only, with some absent. The table lists tens of thousands of clones, more than 85% of them singletons, with 6% to 8% in the top ten. Input material: peripheral blood. The receptors derive from an older woman with active COVID-19.

The chain recombines TRBV9 with TRBJ1-6, with 10 bases aligning to TRBD1. With V trimmed by 4 bases and J by 11 bases, 9 bases remained unmatched. This CDR3 is 15 amino acids long. The germline gives CDR1 SGDLS, CDR2 YYNGEE. CDR3 loop: CASSPIDRGPTPLHF. CDR3 coding DNA: TGTGCCAGCAGCCCCATTGACAGGGGGCCGACACCCCTCCACTTT.

In this sample, this clone turned up once. The chain is built from TRBV5-1 and TRBJ1-3; D perhaps matches TRBD1 (6 bases). Germline-derived CDR1 and CDR2 are SGHRS and YFSETQ. The CDR3 extends over 13 amino acids. Trimming removed 4 bases from V and 4 bases from J, with 9 bases in between. CDR3 region: CASSPQGGNTIYF. The DNA of the CDR3 is TGCGCCAGCAGCCCACAGGGCGGAAACACCATATATTTT.

The CDR3 DNA reads TGTGCCAGCAGCTTAACGCGTGGGGAGATAGGCACTGAAGCTTTCTTT. Protein: CASSLTRGEIGTEAFF. This chain uses TRBV7-3 with TRBJ1-1; D remains ambiguous. Looked up from germline, CDR1 is SGHTA and CDR2 is FQGTGA. V was cut by 0 bases and J by 4 bases, with 15 bases left in between. This CDR3 is 16 amino acids long.

The chain links TRBV5-5 to TRBJ2-3, with TRBD2 as a possible D gene (6 bases). Trimming pared 2 bases from V and 14 bases from J, leaving 15 bases between. Germline CDR1 is SGHKS and CDR2 is YYEKEE (reference sequence). This CDR3 is 12 amino acids long. In nucleotides, the CDR3 is TGTGCCAGCAGCTTTTGGGGGGACCCGGGGTATTTT. It codes for CASSFWGDPGYF. Filled out from reference TRBV5-5 and TRBJ2-3, the complete variable domain reads DAGVTQSPTHLIKTRGQQVTLRCSPISGHKSVSWYQQVLGQGPQFIFQYYEKEERGRGNFPDRFSARQFPNYSSELNVNALLLGDSALYLCASSFWGDPGYFGPGTRLTVL.

V usage is TRBV11-2 and J usage is TRBJ1-5; D is perhaps TRBD1 (5 bases). Trimming pared 7 bases from V and 5 bases from J, leaving 12 bases between. This CDR3 is built from 13 residues. Germline-derived CDR1 and CDR2 are SGHAT and FQNNGV. In DNA, the CDR3 is TGTGCCAGCACCCGGACATGCCATCAGCCCCAGCATTTT. Protein sequence: CASTRTCHQPQHF.

This chain links TRBV24-1 with TRBJ2-5; 8 nucleotides agree with TRBD2. The CDR3 has 15 amino acids. With 4 bases clipped from V and 5 bases from J, the junction kept 8 bases outside the gene matches. The germline CDR1 and CDR2 sequences are KGHDR and SFDVKD. CDR3 coding DNA: TGTGCCACCAGTGACCCGGCGGGGGGTAGCGAGACCCAGTACTTC. Protein product: CATSDPAGGSETQYF.

The chain's CDR3 is CASSQRQVSYNEQFF. The CDR3 bases are TGTGCCAGCAGCCAGAGACAGGTCTCCTACAATGAGCAGTTCTTC. The rearrangement uses TRBV3-1 (or the pseudogene TRBV3-2) and TRBJ2-1; tentative D call: TRBD1 (6 bases). The V gene's germline CDR1 is LGHDT and CDR2 YNNKEL (reference sequence). The CDR3 sequence is 15 residues long. Trimming left V 3 bases short and J 0 bases short, with 9 bases between.

The V call is TRBV6-5, the J call TRBJ2-1; D might be TRBD1 (7 bases). Germline V CDR1 and CDR2: MNHEY, SVGAGI. CDR3 length: 12 amino acids. V gave up 6 bases and J gave up 8 bases, with 11 bases separating them. DNA for the CDR3: TGTGCCAGCAGCCCCAGGGGGGATGAGCAGTTCTTC. It codes for CASSPRGDEQFF.

CDR3 residues: CASRGTGRNSPLHF. The DNA for the CDR3 is TGTGCCAGCAGAGGGACAGGGCGTAATTCACCCCTCCACTTT. The chain couples TRBV2 to TRBJ1-6; 9 bases map to TRBD1. V lost 6 bases to trimming and J lost 6 bases; unmatched junction nucleotides: 3. The germline gives CDR1 SNHLY, CDR2 FYNNEI. The CDR3 consists of 14 residues.

The CDR3 region is CASSLGGTYEQYF. In DNA form, the CDR3 reads TGTGCCAGCAGTTTAGGAGGGACCTACGAGCAGTACTTC. V and J are TRBV12-3 or TRBV12-4 and TRBJ2-7, with D possibly TRBD2 on 5 matching bases. The CDR3 consists of 13 residues. The germline V and J ends were trimmed by 1 base and 2 bases, with 6 bases remaining between them.

This chain links TRBV11-1 with TRBJ2-5; possibly TRBD1 for D (5 bases). CDR1 and CDR2 (germline): SGHAT, FQDESV (reference sequence). Trimming removed 3 bases at V and 0 bases at J, with 14 bases between. The CDR3 covers 16 residues. CDR3 coding DNA: TGTGCCAGCAGCTTGTACGCGACAGTTAACCAAGAGACCCAGTACTTC. Its protein is CASSLYATVNQETQYF.